Presented here are 6 T cell receptor beta chains from one specimen sequenced in a study of blood T cells in healthy people across ages. It was with a sample-barcoded 5' primer and a J-beta primer mix that a second PCR of about 6 to 12 cycles was run. Using its own MiXCR run on the 5' RACE reads, TCRdb lists one record per CDR3 protein. The table shows some 760,000 distinct CDR3 sequences, with more than 20% occurring only once. This same sample was also taken into another study, of T cells of mothers and their children.

Sequences were obtained from blood. These receptors all come from a boy younger than 18 in good health.

The J gene is TRBJ1-5, the V gene TRBV28; 7 bases agree with TRBD1. Germline-derived CDR1 and CDR2 are MDHEN and SYDVKM. This CDR3 contains 14 residues. V lost 3 bases, J lost 6 bases, and 5 bases stayed unmatched. The CDR3 region has the DNA TGTGCCAGCAGTTTCGAGGGGGCCCTTCAGCCCCAGCATTTT. Residues: CASSFEGALQPQHF.

The chain combines TRBV6-5 with TRBJ2-5; 12 bases fit TRBD1. The end of the DNA aligns better with TRBJ2-7, so the J call may be wrong. CDR3 size: 18 residues. CDR1 MNHEY and CDR2 SVGAGI come from the germline V gene. CDR3 DNA sequence: TGTGCCAGCAGTTCCTCGGGGACAGGGGGCTCCCCGTGGTACGAGCAGTACTTC. Its translation: CASSSSGTGGSPWYEQYF.

This chain connects TRBV7-9 to TRBJ2-4, with D maybe TRBD1 (6 bases). The CDR3 runs to 13 residues. V was cut by 5 bases and J by 12 bases, with 17 bases left in between. Germline loops: CDR1 SEHNR, CDR2 FQNEAQ (reference sequence). In DNA form, the CDR3 reads TGTGCCAGCAGCCAGACAGGTGAGGAGGATCAGTACTTC. Protein sequence: CASSQTGEEDQYF.

The chain joins TRBV7-9 to TRBJ1-2; TRBD1 might be the D (5 bases). Looked up from germline, CDR1 is SEHNR and CDR2 is FQNEAQ (reference sequence). The CDR3 sequence is 15 residues long. The V end was cut by 1 base, the J end by 6 bases, with 15 bases between. The CDR3 is CASSLVGVSLDGYTF. The CDR3 DNA is TGTGCCAGCAGCTTAGTGGGGGTCTCATTGGATGGCTACACCTTC.

This clonotype has just a few counts. The chain uses TRBV7-6 and TRBJ2-5; TRBD1 is a possible D gene (6 bases). CDR1 is SGHVS, CDR2 FNYEAQ, per germline. The CDR3 covers 13 residues. Trimming took 5 bases from V and 11 from J, leaving 18 bases between them. The CDR3 sequence: CASSRDPPGEQYF. The CDR3 DNA is TGTGCCAGCAGCCGGGACCCGCCAGGGGAGCAGTACTTC.

The V and J genes are TRBV27 and TRBJ1-1, with D uncertain. Trimming removed 5 bases from V and 1 base from J, with 11 bases in between. Germline V CDR1 and CDR2: MNHEY, SMNVEV (reference sequence). This CDR3 has 14 residues. The CDR3 loop is CASSPHRGNTEAFF. CDR3 nucleotides: TGTGCCAGCAGTCCCCATCGTGGGAACACTGAAGCTTTCTTT.